This T cell receptor (beta chain) was recorded in a study of CXCR3-negative and CXCR3-positive naive CD8 T cells. Study overall: The dataset comprises 110 million to 150 million TRB reads in total, with about 1.5 +/- 0.3 million reads per library. Study observations and caveats: For the naive subsets, surface CD5 was similar, and TCR strength was inferred from TRB CDR3 properties. Relative to CXCR3-negative naive cells, CXCR3-positive naive cells had more hydrophobic TRB CDR3s.

A note on this clonotype: The antigen remains unidentified.

The CDR3 is 15 residues long. CDR1 and CDR2 (germline): SEHNR, FQNEAQ (reference sequence). Libraries of TRB cDNA were made by 5' RACE and carried UMIs. From its re-call of the 5' RACE reads, TCRdb lists each CDR3 protein once, without DNA. This sample carries 80,000 to 100,000 distinct CDR3 sequences, with around 0.82% going to the ten biggest clones. Specimen: naive CXCR3+ CD8+ T cells from blood. Stated subset: CD45RO-CCR7+CD27+CD95- naive CD8+ T cells expressing CXCR3 (TNR3+). The rearrangement links TRBV7-9 to TRBJ1-5. This sequence originates from a human donor in good health. Some clones in this sample may be carry-over from other donors' samples. CDR3 in amino acids: CASSRGTASNQPQHF.